These 26 T cell receptor beta chains were all obtained from the same sample, sequenced in a study of glioma-infiltrating T cells. Amplification of TCR alpha and beta CDR3 regions from RNA used iRepertoire nested multiplex PCR. From the multiplex PCR reads, TCRdb called clonotypes with MiXCR, one entry per CDR3 protein. The repertoire holds some 130,000 distinct CDR3 sequences, with 24% as singletons. The sample comprised glioma tissue, nonneoplastic brain tissue, or PBMCs (not recorded which). Receptors originate from a human donor with low-grade glioma or glioblastoma, undergoing nonglioma brain surgery, or in good health (not recorded which).

This clonotype was counted at least ten times. This chain joins TRBV6-1 and TRBJ2-4; the D is unclear. Germline V CDR1 and CDR2: MNHNS, SASEGT. The CDR3 is made up of 13 amino acids. Trimming cost V 6 bases and J 2 bases, with 8 bases left between them. The CDR3 is CASRPGSKNIQYF. The DNA of the CDR3 is TGTGCCAGCAGGCCCGGATCCAAAAACATTCAGTACTTC.

The chain links TRBV7-6 to TRBJ2-3; TRBD2 agrees at 7 bases. Per the germline V gene, CDR1 is SGHVS and CDR2 is FNYEAQ. CDR3 length: 16 residues. The V and J ends lost 1 base and 2 bases, in that order; junction bases with no gene match: 6. The CDR3 is CASSLDSSGATDTQYF. The CDR3 nucleotides read TGTGCCAGCAGCTTAGACTCTAGCGGAGCCACAGATACGCAGTATTTT.

The gene calls are TRBV7-2 and TRBJ1-6; a weak D match, TRBD1 (6 bases). V lost 6 bases and J lost 6, with 15 bases in between. The CDR3 sequence is 15 residues long. Germline-derived CDR1 and CDR2 are SGHTA and FQGNSA. The CDR3 nucleotides are TGTGCCAGCAGACCCACCAGGGGTGGTAATTCACCCCTCCACTTT. The encoded protein is CASRPTRGGNSPLHF.

The chain uses TRBV7-7 and TRBJ1-6; D is ambiguous. The germline CDR1 and CDR2 sequences are SSHAT and FNYEAQ (reference sequence). Trimming pared 6 bases from V and 9 bases from J, leaving 12 bases between. The CDR3 runs 13 residues. CDR3 residues: CASSEIQVSPLHF. The CDR3 coding sequence is TGTGCCAGCAGTGAAATTCAGGTTTCACCCCTCCACTTT.

This clonotype was counted only a few times. This chain links TRBV4-1 with TRBJ1-5, with D perhaps TRBD1 (5 bases). The CDR3 consists of 15 residues. Trimming pared 2 bases from V and 4 bases from J, leaving 12 bases between. Germline CDR1 MGHRA, CDR2 YSYEKL. DNA of the CDR3: TGCGCCAGCAGCCAACGCCCGGGGGTTAATCAGCCCCAGCATTTT. Translation gives CASSQRPGVNQPQHF.

The sample holds a few counts of this clonotype. The V and J genes are TRBV7-6 and TRBJ2-7; 8 bases agree with TRBD1. The germline gives CDR1 SGHVS, CDR2 FNYEAQ. The CDR3 loop spans 17 amino acids. Written as DNA, the CDR3 is TGTGCTAGCAGCTTAGTAGTCAAGGACAGGGCTTTTGGAGCGCAGTACGTC. Translation: CASSLVVKDRAFGAQYV.

The genes are TRBV3-1 and TRBJ1-1; possible D gene TRBD1, 5 bases. CDR3 size: 16 residues. Trimming took 5 bases from V and 1 from J, leaving 17 bases between them. Per germline, CDR1 LGHDT and CDR2 YNNKEL (reference sequence). Here the CDR3 DNA reads TGTGCCAGCAGCACCTCGATCCGGGGGGGGAACACTGAAGCTTTCTTT. It yields the protein CASSTSIRGGNTEAFF. Supplemented by reference TRBV3-1 and TRBJ1-1, the full variable domain reads DTAVSQTPKYLVTQMGNDKSIKCEQNLGHDTMYWYKQDSKKFLKIMFSYNNKELIINETVPNRFSPKSPDKAHLNLHINSLELGDSAVYFCASSTSIRGGNTEAFFGQGTRLTVV.

The rearrangement links TRBV9 to TRBJ2-3; 10 bases map to TRBD2. The CDR3 sequence is 14 residues long. Germline V gene data show CDR1 as SGDLS and CDR2 as YYNGEE. After removal of 3 bases from V and 5 bases from J, the junction contained 3 bases not matched to a gene. The CDR3 loop is CASSAAGGRDTQYF. The DNA for the CDR3 is TGTGCCAGCAGCGCAGCGGGGGGGCGAGATACGCAGTATTTT.

The sample holds many counts of this clonotype. This rearrangement joins TRBV6-1 to TRBJ1-2; TRBD1 might be the D (5 bases). Between the trimmed V and J ends, which lost 7 bases and 4 bases, there was a span of 13 bases. Germline CDR1 MNHNS, CDR2 SASEGT. The length of the CDR3 is 13 residues. The CDR3 spells CASNYTGPYGYTF. The CDR3 bases are TGTGCCAGCAATTACACAGGCCCCTATGGCTACACCTTC.

A word on this clonotype: A much larger clone differs by one base, so this may be a read error. The chain has TRBV27 and TRBJ1-1; D remains ambiguous. There are 14 residues in the CDR3. Per the germline V gene, CDR1 is MNHEY and CDR2 is SMNVEV (reference sequence). V was pared by 6 bases and J by 2 bases, with 13 bases between. The CDR3 sequence is CASRERVVNTEAFF. CDR3 in DNA: TGTGCCAGCAGAGAGCGGGTAGTCAACACTGAAGCTTTCTTT.

CDR3 nucleotides: TGTGCCATCATGGCAGGGACAGGGGGCGACTCACCCCTCCACTTT. It codes for CAIMAGTGGDSPLHF. The gene calls are TRBV10-3 and TRBJ1-6, with 12 bases aligning to TRBD1. Germline CDR1 ENHRY, CDR2 SYGVKD. V lost 7 bases and J lost 10; bases outside the gene matches: 8. The CDR3 totals 15 residues.

This clonotype has just one count. The chain has TRBV2 and TRBJ1-1, with D possibly being TRBD1 (5 bases). The CDR3 runs to 16 residues. Trimming shortened V by 3 bases and J by 0 bases, and 14 bases separated the two germline ends. Germline V gives CDR1 SNHLY, CDR2 FYNNEI. The CDR3 DNA reads TGTGCCAGCAGTGACTGGGGGTCACCTATGAACACTGAAGCTTTCTTT. Protein: CASSDWGSPMNTEAFF.

The gene calls are TRBV28 and TRBJ2-2; possibly TRBD1 or TRBD2 for D (5 bases each). The V end lost 4 bases, the J end lost 5 bases, and 5 bases lay between the germline ends. The germline V gene has CDR1 MDHEN and CDR2 SYDVKM. This CDR3 contains 12 residues. CDR3 in DNA: TGTGCCAGCAGTTGGGGGACCGGGGAGCTGTTTTTT. Its protein is CASSWGTGELFF.

This clonotype was observed a handful of times. The chain links TRBV18 to TRBJ1-1; D remains unclear. The CDR3 totals 13 residues. Trimming took 2 bases from V and 1 from J, leaving 5 bases between them. The V gene's germline CDR1 is KGHSH and CDR2 LQKENI. The CDR3 sequence: CASSPERNTEAFF. The CDR3 nucleotides read TGTGCCAGCTCACCAGAGAGGAACACTGAAGCTTTCTTT. Drawing the rest from reference TRBV18 and TRBJ1-1, the complete variable domain is NAGVMQNPRHLVRRRGQEARLRCSPMKGHSHVYWYRQLPEEGLKFMVYLQKENIIDESGMPKERFSAEFPKEGPSILRIQQVVRGDSAAYFCASSPERNTEAFFGQGTRLTVV.

This chain uses TRBV27 with TRBJ2-6, with D tentatively TRBD2 (6 bases). The CDR3 totals 13 residues. The V end was cut by 10 bases, the J end by 4 bases, with 11 bases between. Germline V gene lookup returns CDR1 MNHEY and CDR2 SMNVEV (reference sequence). The CDR3 nucleotides read TGTGCCACGTCCCGGGGGGGGGCCAACGTCCTGACTTTC. Its protein product is CATSRGGANVLTF.

In its sample, this clonotype was seen many times. The V call is TRBV6-1, the J call TRBJ2-1, with 11 bases that match TRBD2. Germline CDR1 and CDR2: MNHNS and SASEGT. Trimming at V came to 2 bases and at J to 6 bases, leaving 3 bases not matched to a gene. The CDR3 has 15 amino acids. This CDR3 is CASSELAGGFNEQFF. The CDR3 nucleotides read TGTGCCAGCAGTGAACTAGCGGGGGGTTTCAATGAGCAGTTCTTC.

This clonotype was recorded a few times. The rearrangement joins TRBV7-9 to TRBJ1-2; D call uncertain. The CDR3 loop spans 15 amino acids. The V and J ends lost 0 bases and 6 bases respectively, with 14 bases between them. The V gene's germline CDR1 is SEHNR and CDR2 FQNEAQ (reference sequence). The CDR3 here is CASSLAAGKANGYTF. CDR3 nucleotide sequence: TGTGCCAGCAGCTTAGCGGCCGGGAAGGCCAATGGCTACACCTTC.

This clonotype has more than one count but fewer than ten. J is TRBJ1-4 and V is TRBV7-9, with unresolved D. The CDR3 consists of 14 residues. Germline V CDR1 and CDR2: SEHNR, FQNEAQ (reference sequence). The V end lost 0 bases, the J end lost 6 bases, and 8 bases lay between the germline ends. CDR3 sequence (DNA): TGTGCCAGCAGCTTAGCGGGGTTCGATGAAAAACTGTTTTTT. This translates into CASSLAGFDEKLFF.

The chain couples TRBV7-9 to TRBJ1-5; 7 nucleotides line up with TRBD1. CDR1 SEHNR and CDR2 FQNEAQ come from the germline V gene (reference sequence). The trim removed 5 bases at V and 0 bases at J, leaving 7 bases unmatched. The CDR3 has 16 amino acids. This CDR3 is CASSPDRVNSNQPQHF. In DNA, the CDR3 is TGTGCCAGCAGCCCCGACAGGGTTAATAGCAATCAGCCCCAGCATTTT.

This clonotype was observed a handful of times. The J gene is TRBJ2-1, the V gene TRBV20-1, with TRBD1 identical over 8 bases. The CDR3 contains 13 residues. With 6 bases clipped from V and 1 base from J, the junction kept 2 bases outside the gene matches. CDR1 and CDR2 (germline): DFQATT, SNEGSKA (reference sequence). CDR3 bases: TGCAGTGCAGGACAGGGTTCCTACAATGAGCAGTTCTTC. Amino acid sequence: CSAGQGSYNEQFF.

This clonotype was picked up many times. This chain links TRBV28 with TRBJ1-1, with D possibly matching TRBD1 (5 bases). Trimming removed 6 bases from V and 5 bases from J, with 13 bases in between. The CDR3 covers 13 residues. In germline, CDR1 is MDHEN, CDR2 SYDVKM. The CDR3 coding sequence is TGTGCCAGCAGAACCCCCCCAGGGACTGAAGCTTTCTTT. Amino acid sequence: CASRTPPGTEAFF.

The chain couples TRBV7-9 to TRBJ1-5; no clear D gene. Germline assignment: CDR1 SEHNR and CDR2 FQNEAQ (reference sequence). Trimming stripped 3 bases from V and 5 bases from J, with 8 bases between. The CDR3 length is 13 residues. The CDR3 sequence is CASSFVTDQPQHF. The DNA for the CDR3 is TGTGCCAGCAGCTTCGTAACCGATCAGCCCCAGCATTTT.

The gene calls are TRBV2 and TRBJ2-1, with TRBD2 matching over 16 bases. CDR3 length equals 14 residues. The germline gives CDR1 SNHLY, CDR2 FYNNEI. Trimming at V came to 9 bases and at J to 9 bases, leaving 5 bases not matched to a gene. Written as DNA, the CDR3 is TGTGCCAGAACGGGACTAGCGGGGGGGTTTGAGCAGTTCTTC. This gives the protein CARTGLAGGFEQFF.

This clonotype was counted only a few times. This chain connects TRBV2 to TRBJ1-5, with a possible D match to TRBD1 (5 bases). The CDR3 runs to 14 residues. Trimming took off 7 bases at V and 2 bases at J, with 12 bases between the two ends. Per the germline V gene, CDR1 is SNHLY and CDR2 is FYNNEI. Here the CDR3 DNA reads TGTGCCAGCAATGGGGACCGCGGCAATCAGCCCCAGCATTTT. It yields the protein CASNGDRGNQPQHF.

A few counts support this clonotype. This sequence joins TRBV3-1 and TRBJ1-5, with 9 bases fitting TRBD1. This CDR3 is built from 18 residues. CDR1 and CDR2 (germline): LGHDT, YNNKEL (reference sequence). The trim removed 2 bases at V and 6 bases at J, leaving 14 bases unmatched. The CDR3 DNA reads TGTGCCAGCAGCCAACACGCGGGACAGGGAATGGTTTTTCAGCCCCAGCATTTT. This codes for CASSQHAGQGMVFQPQHF.

The V gene is TRBV10-2, the J gene TRBJ2-7, with TRBD1 matching 9 bases. This CDR3 comprises 13 residues. V lost 7 bases to trimming and J lost 3 bases; unmatched junction nucleotides: 4. CDR1 is WSHSY and CDR2 is SAAADI in the germline V gene. The CDR3 is CASTLGQGYEQYV. The CDR3 DNA reads as TGCGCCAGCACCCTGGGACAGGGCTACGAGCAGTACGTC.